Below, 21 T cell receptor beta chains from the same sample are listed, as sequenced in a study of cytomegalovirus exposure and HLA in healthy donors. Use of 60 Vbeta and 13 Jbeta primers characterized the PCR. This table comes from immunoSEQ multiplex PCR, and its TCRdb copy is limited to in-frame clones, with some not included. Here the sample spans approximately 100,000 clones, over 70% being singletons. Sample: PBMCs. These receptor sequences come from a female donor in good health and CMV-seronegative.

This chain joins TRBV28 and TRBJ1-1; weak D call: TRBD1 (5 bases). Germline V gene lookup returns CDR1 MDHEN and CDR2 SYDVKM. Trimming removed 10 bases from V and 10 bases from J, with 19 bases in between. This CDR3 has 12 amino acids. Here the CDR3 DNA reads TGTGCCACCTCGCCACCACAGGAGGGAGCTTTCTTT. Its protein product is CATSPPQEGAFF.

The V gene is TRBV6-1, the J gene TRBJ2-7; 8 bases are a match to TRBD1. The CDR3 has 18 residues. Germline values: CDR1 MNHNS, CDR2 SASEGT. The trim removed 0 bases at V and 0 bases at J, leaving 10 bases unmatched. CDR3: CASSEATGQGIFSYEQYF. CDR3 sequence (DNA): TGTGCCAGCAGTGAAGCTACTGGACAGGGCATCTTCTCCTACGAGCAGTACTTC.

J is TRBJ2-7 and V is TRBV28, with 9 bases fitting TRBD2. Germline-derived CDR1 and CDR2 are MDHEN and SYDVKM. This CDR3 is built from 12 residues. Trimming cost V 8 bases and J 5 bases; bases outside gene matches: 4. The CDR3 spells CASRSGRNEQYF. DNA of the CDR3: TGTGCCAGCCGGAGCGGGAGGAACGAGCAGTACTTC.

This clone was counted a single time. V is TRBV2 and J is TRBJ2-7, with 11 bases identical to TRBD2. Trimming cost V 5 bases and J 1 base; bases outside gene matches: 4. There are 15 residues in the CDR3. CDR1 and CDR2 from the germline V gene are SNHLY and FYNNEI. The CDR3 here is CASSRGLAASYEQYF. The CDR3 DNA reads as TGTGCCAGCAGTCGGGGACTAGCGGCATCCTACGAGCAGTACTTC.

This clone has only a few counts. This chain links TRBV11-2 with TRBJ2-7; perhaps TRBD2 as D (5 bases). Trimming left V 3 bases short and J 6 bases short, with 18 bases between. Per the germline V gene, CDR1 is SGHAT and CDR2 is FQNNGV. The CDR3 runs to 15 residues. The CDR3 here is CASSFRSGSGGEQYF. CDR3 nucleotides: TGTGCCAGCAGCTTTCGGTCGGGATCGGGCGGCGAGCAGTACTTC.

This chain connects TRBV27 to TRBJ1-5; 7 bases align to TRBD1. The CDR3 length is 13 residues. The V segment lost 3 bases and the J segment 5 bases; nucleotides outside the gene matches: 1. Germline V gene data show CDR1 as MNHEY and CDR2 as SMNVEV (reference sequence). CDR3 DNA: TGTGCCAGCAGTTTCACAGGGGATCAGCCCCAGCATTTT. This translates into CASSFTGDQPQHF.

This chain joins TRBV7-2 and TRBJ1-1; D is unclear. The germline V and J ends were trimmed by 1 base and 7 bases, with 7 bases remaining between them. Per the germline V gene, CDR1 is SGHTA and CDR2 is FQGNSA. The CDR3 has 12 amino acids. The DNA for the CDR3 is TGTGCCAGCAGCTTAGGCAGACTTGAAGCTTTCTTT. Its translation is CASSLGRLEAFF.

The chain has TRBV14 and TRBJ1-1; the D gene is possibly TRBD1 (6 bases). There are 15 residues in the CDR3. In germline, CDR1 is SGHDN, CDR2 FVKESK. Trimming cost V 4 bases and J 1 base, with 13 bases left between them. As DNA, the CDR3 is TGTGCCAGCAGCCTTAGGCGGGGGGCGAACACTGAAGCTTTCTTT. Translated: CASSLRRGANTEAFF.

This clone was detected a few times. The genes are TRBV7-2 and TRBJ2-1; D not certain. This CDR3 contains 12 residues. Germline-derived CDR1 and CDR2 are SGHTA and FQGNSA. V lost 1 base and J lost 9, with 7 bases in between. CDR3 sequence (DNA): TGTGCCAGCAGCTTAGTCCACGGTGAGCAGTTCTTC. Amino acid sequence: CASSLVHGEQFF.

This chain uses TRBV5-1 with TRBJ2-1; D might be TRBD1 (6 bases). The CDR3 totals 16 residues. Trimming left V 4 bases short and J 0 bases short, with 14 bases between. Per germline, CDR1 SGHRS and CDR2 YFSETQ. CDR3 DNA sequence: TGCGCCAGCAGCATAGACAGGCCAACCTCCTACAATGAGCAGTTCTTC. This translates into CASSIDRPTSYNEQFF.

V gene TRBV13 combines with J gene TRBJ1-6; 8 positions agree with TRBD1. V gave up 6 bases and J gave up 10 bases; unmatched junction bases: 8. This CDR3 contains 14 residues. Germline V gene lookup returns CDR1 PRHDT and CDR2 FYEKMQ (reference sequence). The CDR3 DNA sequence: TGTGCCAGCAGTCGGGACAGGAACATATCACCCCTCCACTTT. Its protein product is CASSRDRNISPLHF. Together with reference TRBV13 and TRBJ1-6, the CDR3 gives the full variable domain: AAGVIQSPRHLIKEKRETATLKCYPIPRHDTVYWYQQGPGQDPQFLISFYEKMQSDKGSIPDRFSAQQFSDYHSELNMSSLELGDSALYFCASSRDRNISPLHFGNGTRLTVT.

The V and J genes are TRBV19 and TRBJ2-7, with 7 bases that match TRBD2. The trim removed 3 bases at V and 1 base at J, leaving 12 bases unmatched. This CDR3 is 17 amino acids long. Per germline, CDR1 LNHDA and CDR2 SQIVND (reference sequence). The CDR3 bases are TGTGCCAGTAGTATCTCCGGCGGGAGTAGTTTGTCCTACGAGCAGTACTTC. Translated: CASSISGGSSLSYEQYF.

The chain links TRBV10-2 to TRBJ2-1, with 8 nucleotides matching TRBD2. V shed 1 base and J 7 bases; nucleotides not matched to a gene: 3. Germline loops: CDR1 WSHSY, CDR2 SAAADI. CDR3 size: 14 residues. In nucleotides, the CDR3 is TGCGCCAGCAGTGAGTGGCTAGCGGGTAATGAGCAGTTCTTC. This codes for CASSEWLAGNEQFF.

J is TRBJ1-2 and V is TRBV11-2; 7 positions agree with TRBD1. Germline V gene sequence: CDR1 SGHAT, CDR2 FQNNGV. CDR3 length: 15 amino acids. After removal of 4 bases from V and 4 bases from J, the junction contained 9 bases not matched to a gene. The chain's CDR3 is CASSYRAGGPYGYTF. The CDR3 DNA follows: TGTGCCAGCAGCTACCGGGCAGGGGGACCCTATGGCTACACCTTC.

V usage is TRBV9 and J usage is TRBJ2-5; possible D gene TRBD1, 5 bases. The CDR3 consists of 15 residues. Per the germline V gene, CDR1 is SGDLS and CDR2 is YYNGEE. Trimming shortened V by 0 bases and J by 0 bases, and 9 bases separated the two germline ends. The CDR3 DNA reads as TGTGCCAGCAGCGTAGGGACAACCTACCAAGAGACCCAGTACTTC. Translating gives CASSVGTTYQETQYF.

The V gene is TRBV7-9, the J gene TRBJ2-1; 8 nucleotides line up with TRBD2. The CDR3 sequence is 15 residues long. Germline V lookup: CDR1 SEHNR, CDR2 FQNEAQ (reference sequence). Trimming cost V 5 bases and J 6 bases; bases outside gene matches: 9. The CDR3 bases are TGTGCCAGCAGCGAGGCGCTAGCGGGCCCCAATGAGCAGTTCTTC. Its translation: CASSEALAGPNEQFF.

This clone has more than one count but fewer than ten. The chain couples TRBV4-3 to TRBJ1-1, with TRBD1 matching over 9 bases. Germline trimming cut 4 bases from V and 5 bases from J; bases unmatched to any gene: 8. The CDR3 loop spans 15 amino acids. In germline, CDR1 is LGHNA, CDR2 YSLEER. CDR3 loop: CASSRQDRGNTEAFF. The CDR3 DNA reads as TGCGCCAGCAGCCGTCAGGACAGGGGAAATACTGAAGCTTTCTTT.

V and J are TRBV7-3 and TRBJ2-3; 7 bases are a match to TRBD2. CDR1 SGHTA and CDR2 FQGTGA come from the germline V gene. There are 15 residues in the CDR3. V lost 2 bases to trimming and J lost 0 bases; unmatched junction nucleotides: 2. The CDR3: CASSLLAESTDTQYF. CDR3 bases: TGTGCCAGCAGCTTACTAGCGGAGAGCACAGATACGCAGTATTTT.

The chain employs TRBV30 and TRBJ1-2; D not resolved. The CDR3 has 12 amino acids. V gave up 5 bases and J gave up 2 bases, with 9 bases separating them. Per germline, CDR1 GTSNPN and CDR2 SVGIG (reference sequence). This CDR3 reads CAWFQVNYGYTF. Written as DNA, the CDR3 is TGTGCCTGGTTCCAGGTAAACTATGGCTACACCTTC.

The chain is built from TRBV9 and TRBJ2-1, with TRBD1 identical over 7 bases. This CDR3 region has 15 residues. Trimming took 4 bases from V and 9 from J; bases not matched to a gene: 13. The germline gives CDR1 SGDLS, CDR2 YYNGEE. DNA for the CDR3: TGTGCCAGCAGCTTGCGACAGGGTACTTTGGCTGAGCAGTTCTTC. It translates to CASSLRQGTLAEQFF.

Here the CDR3 DNA reads TGTGCCAGCTCATCAACAGGGCGCTCCTACGAGCAGTACTTC. It translates to CASSSTGRSYEQYF. The V call is TRBV18, the J call TRBJ2-7; a possible D gene is TRBD1 (6 bases). Germline-derived CDR1 and CDR2 are KGHSH and LQKENI. V was trimmed by 5 bases and J by 0 bases, leaving 11 bases between them. CDR3 length equals 14 residues.